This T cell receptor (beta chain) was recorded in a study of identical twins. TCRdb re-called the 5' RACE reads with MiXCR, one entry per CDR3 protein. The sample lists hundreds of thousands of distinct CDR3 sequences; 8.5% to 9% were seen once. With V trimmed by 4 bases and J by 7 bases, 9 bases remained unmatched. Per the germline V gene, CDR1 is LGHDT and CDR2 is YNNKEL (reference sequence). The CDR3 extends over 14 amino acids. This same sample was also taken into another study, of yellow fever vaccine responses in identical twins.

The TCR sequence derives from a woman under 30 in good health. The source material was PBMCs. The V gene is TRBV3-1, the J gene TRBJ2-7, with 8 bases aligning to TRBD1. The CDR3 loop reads CASSRQRQGAEQYF. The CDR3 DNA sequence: TGTGCCAGCAGCCGACAGAGGCAGGGGGCGGAGCAGTACTTC.